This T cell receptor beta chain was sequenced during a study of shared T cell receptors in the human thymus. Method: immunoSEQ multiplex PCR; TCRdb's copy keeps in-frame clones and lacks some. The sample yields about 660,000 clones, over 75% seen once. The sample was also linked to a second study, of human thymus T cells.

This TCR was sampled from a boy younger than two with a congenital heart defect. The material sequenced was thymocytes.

CDR3 in DNA: TGTGCCAGCAGCGCGTCTAGCGGGAGCGGCGATGAGCAGTTCTTC. It encodes CASSASSGSGDEQFF. V is TRBV28 and J is TRBJ2-1; 10 positions match TRBD2. The CDR3 sequence is 15 residues long. J was trimmed by 8 bases and V by 6 bases; bases with no gene match: 10. In germline, CDR1 is MDHEN, CDR2 SYDVKM.